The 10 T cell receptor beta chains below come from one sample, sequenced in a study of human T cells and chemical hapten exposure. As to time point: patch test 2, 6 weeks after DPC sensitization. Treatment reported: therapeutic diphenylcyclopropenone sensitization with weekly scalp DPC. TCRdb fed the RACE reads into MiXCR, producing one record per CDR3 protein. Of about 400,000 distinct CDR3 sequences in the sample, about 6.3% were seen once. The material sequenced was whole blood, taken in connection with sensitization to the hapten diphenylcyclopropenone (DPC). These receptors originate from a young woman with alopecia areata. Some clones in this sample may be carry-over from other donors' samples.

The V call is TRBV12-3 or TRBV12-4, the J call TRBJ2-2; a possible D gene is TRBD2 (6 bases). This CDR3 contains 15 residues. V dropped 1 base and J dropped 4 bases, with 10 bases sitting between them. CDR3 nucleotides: TGTGCCAGCAGTTTAGTCGGGGGTGGCACCGGGGAGCTGTTTTTT. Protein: CASSLVGGGTGELFF.

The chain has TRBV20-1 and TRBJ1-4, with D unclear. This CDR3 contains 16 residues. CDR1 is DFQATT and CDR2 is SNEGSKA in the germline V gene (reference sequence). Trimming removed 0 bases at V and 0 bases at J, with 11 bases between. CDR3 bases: TGCAGTGCTAGAGATCGCCGCAGAACAACTAATGAAAAACTGTTTTTT. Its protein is CSARDRRRTTNEKLFF.

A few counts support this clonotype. CDR3: CASSMGLPPGETQYF. CDR3 in DNA: TGTGCCAGCAGCATGGGACTGCCCCCGGGAGAGACCCAGTACTTC. The J gene is TRBJ2-5, the V gene TRBV7-2; D possibly corresponds to TRBD2 (6 bases). Looked up from germline, CDR1 is SGHTA and CDR2 is FQGNSA. The CDR3 consists of 15 residues. V was pared by 5 bases and J by 4 bases, with 17 bases between. Drawing the rest from reference TRBV7-2 and TRBJ2-5, the complete variable domain is GAGVSQSPSNKVTEKGKDVELRCDPISGHTALYWYRQSLGQGLEFLIYFQGNSAPDKSGLPSDRFSAERTGGSVSTLTIQRTQQEDSAVYLCASSMGLPPGETQYFGPGTRLLVL.

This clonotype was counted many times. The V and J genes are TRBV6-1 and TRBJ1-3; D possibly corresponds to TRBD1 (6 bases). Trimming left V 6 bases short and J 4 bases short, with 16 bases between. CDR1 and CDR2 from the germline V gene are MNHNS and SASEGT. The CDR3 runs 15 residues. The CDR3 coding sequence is TGTGCCAGCAGCAGTCGGGGGGCGGTGGGAAACACCATATATTTT. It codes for CASSSRGAVGNTIYF.

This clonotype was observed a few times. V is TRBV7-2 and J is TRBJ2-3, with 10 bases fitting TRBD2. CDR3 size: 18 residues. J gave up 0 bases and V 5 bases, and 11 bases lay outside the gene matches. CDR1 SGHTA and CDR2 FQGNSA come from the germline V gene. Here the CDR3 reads CASSARAGGLTSTDTQYF. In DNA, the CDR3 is TGTGCCAGCAGCGCGCGAGCGGGGGGGCTGACTAGCACAGATACGCAGTATTTT.

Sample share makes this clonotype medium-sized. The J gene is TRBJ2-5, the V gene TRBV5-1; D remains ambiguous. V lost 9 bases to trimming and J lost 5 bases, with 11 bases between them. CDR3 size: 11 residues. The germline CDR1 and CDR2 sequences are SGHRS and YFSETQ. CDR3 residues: CANPRAETQYF. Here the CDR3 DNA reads TGCGCCAACCCAAGGGCCGAGACCCAGTACTTC.

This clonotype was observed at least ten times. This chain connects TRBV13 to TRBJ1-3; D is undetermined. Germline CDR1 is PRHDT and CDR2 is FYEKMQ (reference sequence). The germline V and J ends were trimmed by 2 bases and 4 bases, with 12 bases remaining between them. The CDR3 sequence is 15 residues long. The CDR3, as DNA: TGTGCCAGCAGCTTAACCGGGATGGGAGGAAACACCATATATTTT. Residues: CASSLTGMGGNTIYF.

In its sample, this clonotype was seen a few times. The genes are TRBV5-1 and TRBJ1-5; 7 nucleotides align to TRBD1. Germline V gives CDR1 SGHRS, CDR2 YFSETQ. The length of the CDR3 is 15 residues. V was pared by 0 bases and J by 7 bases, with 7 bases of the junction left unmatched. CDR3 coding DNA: TGCGCCAGCAGCTTGGACAACAGGGGAGGGCAGCCCCAGCATTTT. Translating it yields CASSLDNRGGQPQHF.

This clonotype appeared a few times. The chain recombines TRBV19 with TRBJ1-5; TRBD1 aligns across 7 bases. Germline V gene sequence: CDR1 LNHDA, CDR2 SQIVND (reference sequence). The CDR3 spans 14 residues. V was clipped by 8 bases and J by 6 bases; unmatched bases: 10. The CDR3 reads CASGGTRGGQPQHF. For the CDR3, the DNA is TGTGCCAGTGGCGGTACCAGGGGGGGTCAGCCCCAGCATTTT.

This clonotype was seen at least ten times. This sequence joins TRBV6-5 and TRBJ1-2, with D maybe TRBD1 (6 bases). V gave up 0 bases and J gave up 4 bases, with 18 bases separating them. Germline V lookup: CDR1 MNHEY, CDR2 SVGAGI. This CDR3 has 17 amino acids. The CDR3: CASSYSGTKASLYGYTF. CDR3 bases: TGTGCCAGCAGTTACTCCGGGACAAAGGCCTCCCTCTATGGCTACACCTTC.